This T cell receptor beta chain was profiled in a study of cytomegalovirus exposure and HLA in healthy donors. Study-wide results and caveats: When the data were analyzed later, several of the most significant clusters appeared to be linked to common viral pathogens. Across HLA loci, a later analysis found differing TCR association rates, with DRB1 most and HLA-C fewest. Later analysis suggested most CMV-associated TCR beta chains were HLA-restricted.

Points on this clone: Its cognate antigen is unknown.

This PCR relied on a set of 60 Vbeta primers and 13 Jbeta primers. This table comes from immunoSEQ multiplex PCR, and its TCRdb copy is limited to in-frame clones, with some not included. The table lists 180,000 or so clones, 75% to 80% of them singletons. Nominally healthy donors were sampled, though unrecorded immune exposures were likely. There are 15 residues in the CDR3. In germline, CDR1 is SGHNT, CDR2 YYREEE (reference sequence). The V and J ends lost 4 bases and 4 bases, in that order; junction bases with no gene match: 11. This sequence was found in a man aged 35-49 years in good health and CMV-seropositive. Sequencing was performed on PBMCs. The J gene is TRBJ2-7, the V gene TRBV5-4, with 7 bases matching TRBD2. The CDR3 region has the DNA TGTGCCAGCAGCCCCGAGCGGGACTCCCGGTACGAGCAGTACTTC. Its translation is CASSPERDSRYEQYF.